The 27 T cell receptor beta chains below all came from one sample that was sequenced in a study of shared clonotypes between healthy human individuals. TCRdb's copy holds only in-frame clones and misses some; the assay was immunoSEQ multiplex PCR. This sample has approximately 500,000 clones, with roughly 80% found just once. Source material: PBMCs. The receptors stem from a woman aged 40 to 49 in good health. Some clones in this sample may be carry-over from other donors' samples.

In its sample, this clone was seen once. The gene calls are TRBV6-5 and TRBJ2-3; TRBD2 matches at 9 bases. Germline V lookup: CDR1 MNHEY, CDR2 SVGAGI. Trimming cost V 9 bases and J 4 bases; bases outside gene matches: 11. The CDR3 extends over 15 amino acids. CDR3 sequence (DNA): TGTGCCAGGCCCTATTTAGCGGGAGAGGCAGATACGCAGTATTTT. It yields the protein CARPYLAGEADTQYF.

V is TRBV7-2 and J is TRBJ2-7, with 9 bases aligning to TRBD1. Germline CDR1 is SGHTA and CDR2 is FQGNSA. Trimming took 5 bases from V and 5 from J; bases not matched to a gene: 13. The CDR3 runs to 16 residues. The CDR3 spells CASSAALGTGIHEQYF. The CDR3, as DNA: TGTGCCAGCAGCGCAGCATTAGGGACAGGGATCCACGAGCAGTACTTC.

This chain connects TRBV6-6 to TRBJ1-5; D gene ambiguous. The germline V gene encodes CDR1 MNHNY and CDR2 SVGAGI (reference sequence). V lost 7 bases to trimming and J lost 1 base, with 8 bases between them. This CDR3 is built from 13 residues. The CDR3 spells CASTAVSNQPQHF. The CDR3 nucleotides read TGTGCCAGCACCGCCGTAAGCAATCAGCCCCAGCATTTT.

This clone has a handful of counts. V usage is TRBV19 and J usage is TRBJ1-2; TRBD1 matches at 9 bases. With V trimmed by 7 bases and J by 3 bases, 6 bases remained unmatched. Germline loops: CDR1 LNHDA, CDR2 SQIVND (reference sequence). CDR3 length: 14 residues. The CDR3 is CASTQQGADYGYTF. The CDR3 DNA reads as TGTGCCAGTACCCAACAGGGGGCGGACTATGGCTACACCTTC.

The chain combines TRBV5-1 with TRBJ2-7, with D tentatively TRBD2 (6 bases). This CDR3 has 15 residues. Trimming removed 4 bases from V and 3 bases from J, with 17 bases in between. Germline V CDR1 and CDR2: SGHRS, YFSETQ. The CDR3 DNA follows: TGCGCCAGCAGCCCCCAAGGAGGGACCGACTACGAGCAGTACTTC. Translated: CASSPQGGTDYEQYF.

The V call is TRBV4-1, the J call TRBJ2-2, with 10 bases matching TRBD2. Germline loops: CDR1 MGHRA, CDR2 YSYEKL. The junction had 10 bases not matched to a gene; V was cut back by 6 bases and J by 6 bases. This CDR3 spans 16 amino acids. CDR3 sequence reads: CASRKYLAGVPGELFF. The CDR3 DNA reads TGCGCCAGCAGGAAGTACCTAGCGGGAGTCCCCGGGGAGCTGTTTTTT.

The rearrangement joins TRBV5-1 to TRBJ2-3; 8 bases map to TRBD2. The CDR3 sequence is 17 residues long. V lost 0 bases to trimming and J lost 5 bases; unmatched junction nucleotides: 11. CDR1 SGHRS and CDR2 YFSETQ come from the germline V gene. CDR3 sequence (DNA): TGCGCCAGCAGCTTGGATCCTAGCGGGCATGGTAGAGATACGCAGTATTTT. Amino acids: CASSLDPSGHGRDTQYF.

This sequence joins TRBV7-2 and TRBJ1-3, with 7 bases lining up with TRBD1. Germline trimming cut 2 bases from V and 1 base from J; bases unmatched to any gene: 5. This CDR3 spans 16 amino acids. CDR1 SGHTA and CDR2 FQGNSA come from the germline V gene. For the CDR3, the DNA is TGTGCCAGCAGCTTACAGACAGGGACGTCTGGAAACACCATATATTTT. It codes for CASSLQTGTSGNTIYF.

This chain uses TRBV10-1 with TRBJ2-1; 8 nucleotides align to TRBD2. Germline V gives CDR1 WNHNN, CDR2 SYGVQD (reference sequence). Trimming cost V 8 bases and J 4 bases; bases outside gene matches: 7. The CDR3 covers 14 residues. The DNA for the CDR3 is TGCGCCAGCCGGGGAAAGCGGGAGTACAATGAGCAGTTCTTC. Protein sequence: CASRGKREYNEQFF.

The V gene is TRBV10-3, the J gene TRBJ1-1, with a possible D match to TRBD1 (5 bases). Germline CDR1 is ENHRY and CDR2 is SYGVKD. V was clipped by 5 bases and J by 4 bases, with 14 bases between them. The CDR3 has 14 residues. DNA of the CDR3: TGTGCCATCAGTCGGGGCAGGGAGGGCACTGAAGCTTTCTTT. Translation: CAISRGREGTEAFF.

In nucleotides, the CDR3 is TGCGCCAGCAGCGAAGGGACAGGACGAAACACCATATATTTT. This gives the protein CASSEGTGRNTIYF. V usage is TRBV5-1 and J usage is TRBJ1-3; TRBD1 aligns across 8 bases. The length of the CDR3 is 14 residues. V was clipped by 4 bases and J by 5 bases; unmatched bases: 5. CDR1 and CDR2 (germline): SGHRS, YFSETQ.

The chain recombines TRBV25-1 with TRBJ1-6; D unclear. The CDR3 is 14 amino acids. Trimming stripped 7 bases from V and 5 bases from J, with 12 bases between. Germline CDR1 is MGHDK and CDR2 is SYGVNS. CDR3 in amino acids: CASTSQRNNSPLHF. In DNA, the CDR3 is TGTGCCAGCACATCCCAGAGGAATAATTCACCCCTCCACTTT.

The chain is built from TRBV10-2 and TRBJ2-5, with 15 nucleotides matching TRBD2. V dropped 6 bases and J dropped 5; count of bases not matched to a gene: 7. The CDR3 loop spans 16 amino acids. CDR1 WSHSY and CDR2 SAAADI come from the germline V gene. CDR3 nucleotide sequence: TGCGCCAGCAGCCTCGGACTAGCGGGAGGGCCTGAGACCCAGTACTTC. Protein product: CASSLGLAGGPETQYF.

The chain couples TRBV25-1 to TRBJ2-5; TRBD2 matches 12 bases. TRBJ2-7 matches the DNA end more closely, so the J call is doubtful. This CDR3 contains 15 residues. The germline CDR1 and CDR2 sequences are MGHDK and SYGVNS. This CDR3 is CASSEGLAGFDEQYF. The CDR3 bases are TGTGCCAGCAGTGAAGGACTAGCGGGATTCGACGAGCAGTACTTC.

The chain employs TRBV6-6 and TRBJ2-7; 7 positions match TRBD1. Germline CDR1 reads MNHNY; CDR2 reads SVGAGI (reference sequence). The CDR3 totals 14 residues. Trimming cost V 5 bases and J 3 bases; bases outside gene matches: 7. CDR3 sequence reads: CASSDRGQFYEQYF. The DNA for the CDR3 is TGTGCCAGCAGTGACCGGGGACAGTTCTACGAGCAGTACTTC.

The rearrangement uses TRBV9 and TRBJ1-2; D might be TRBD1 (5 bases). Germline V CDR1 and CDR2: SGDLS, YYNGEE. CDR3 length equals 12 residues. Trimming took off 2 bases at V and 7 bases at J, with 9 bases between the two ends. The CDR3 loop reads CASSVPRGGYTF. CDR3 nucleotide sequence: TGTGCCAGCAGCGTCCCTAGGGGTGGCTACACCTTC. The full variable domain, its missing parts supplied by reference TRBV9 and TRBJ1-2, is DSGVTQTPKHLITATGQRVTLRCSPRSGDLSVYWYQQSLDQGLQFLIQYYNGEERAKGNILERFSAQQFPDLHSELNLSSLELGDSALYFCASSVPRGGYTFGSGTRLTVV.

The genes are TRBV4-1 and TRBJ1-1; D may be TRBD1 (6 bases). V was shortened by 4 bases and J by 0 bases, with 15 bases between the two germline ends. This CDR3 spans 16 amino acids. The germline V gene has CDR1 MGHRA and CDR2 YSYEKL. CDR3 DNA sequence: TGCGCCAGCAGCCGCTGGGGAGGGGGTCTGAACACTGAAGCTTTCTTT. Encoded protein: CASSRWGGGLNTEAFF.

The chain is built from TRBV7-2 and TRBJ2-3; D gene uncertain. Trimming took off 6 bases at V and 0 bases at J, with 7 bases between the two ends. Germline V lookup: CDR1 SGHTA, CDR2 FQGNSA. The CDR3 has 13 amino acids. CDR3 amino acids: CASRPASTDTQYF. The CDR3 bases are TGTGCCAGCAGGCCGGCTAGCACAGATACGCAGTATTTT.

V usage is TRBV14 and J usage is TRBJ2-6; 10 bases are shared with TRBD1. The CDR3 is 15 residues long. V lost 10 bases and J lost 0; bases outside the gene matches: 3. CDR1 and CDR2 from the germline V gene are SGHDN and FVKESK. The CDR3, as DNA: TGTGCCACCGGGACAGGGGACTCTGGGGCCAACGTCCTGACTTTC. Translated, it gives CATGTGDSGANVLTF.

The chain couples TRBV29-1 to TRBJ1-3; D is uncertain. V gave up 4 bases and J gave up 0 bases, with 7 bases separating them. This CDR3 contains 13 residues. The V gene's germline CDR1 is SQVTM and CDR2 ANQGSEA. As DNA, the CDR3 is TGCAGCGTTGGCATGAGCTCTGGAAACACCATATATTTT. This encodes CSVGMSSGNTIYF.

The V call is TRBV5-1, the J call TRBJ2-7, with no clear D. V was clipped by 4 bases and J by 7 bases, with 15 bases between them. The CDR3 loop spans 13 amino acids. Germline CDR1 is SGHRS and CDR2 is YFSETQ. CDR3 region: CASSLLPRSEQYF. CDR3 DNA: TGCGCCAGCAGCCTCCTACCCCGGAGTGAGCAGTACTTC. Full variable domain (remainder filled in from reference TRBV5-1 and TRBJ2-7): KAGVTQTPRYLIKTRGQQVTLSCSPISGHRSVSWYQQTPGQGLQFLFEYFSETQRNKGNFPGRFSGRQFSNSRSEMNVSTLELGDSALYLCASSLLPRSEQYFGPGTRLTVT.

The chain is built from TRBV6-6 and TRBJ2-7, with D perhaps TRBD1 (6 bases). Per the germline V gene, CDR1 is MNHNY and CDR2 is SVGAGI (reference sequence). The CDR3 extends over 15 amino acids. Trimming removed 2 bases at V and 3 bases at J, with 14 bases between. CDR3 in DNA: TGTGCCAGCAGTTACGGCAGGGGTTCTTTCTACGAGCAGTACTTC. It codes for CASSYGRGSFYEQYF.

This clone occurred a few times. This chain uses TRBV28 with TRBJ1-2; TRBD1 aligns across 7 bases. This CDR3 is built from 15 residues. Germline V gene sequence: CDR1 MDHEN, CDR2 SYDVKM. V shed 3 bases and J 2 bases; nucleotides not matched to a gene: 6. The CDR3 sequence: CASSFARGGNYGYTF. CDR3 DNA: TGTGCCAGCAGTTTCGCCAGGGGGGGAAACTATGGCTACACCTTC.

The chain combines TRBV30 with TRBJ2-7; TRBD2 aligns across 7 bases. This CDR3 is 13 amino acids long. Trimming took 3 bases from V and 8 from J; bases not matched to a gene: 10. Germline V gene data show CDR1 as GTSNPN and CDR2 as SVGIG (reference sequence). CDR3 residues: CAWRKSGKSKQYF. The CDR3 DNA is TGTGCCTGGAGGAAGAGCGGGAAGTCAAAGCAGTACTTC.

This clone was recorded at least ten times. V usage is TRBV6-1 and J usage is TRBJ1-4; D is unclear. Between the trimmed V and J ends, which lost 3 bases and 5 bases, there was a span of 13 bases. The CDR3 has 15 amino acids. CDR1 is MNHNS and CDR2 is SASEGT in the germline V gene. The CDR3 region has the DNA TGTGCCAGCAGTGATGGCGCGGGGTCCAATGAAAAACTGTTTTTT. Translating gives CASSDGAGSNEKLFF.

The chain uses TRBV11-2 and TRBJ2-7; D uncertain. Trimming shortened V by 1 base and J by 2 bases, and 9 bases separated the two germline ends. Germline CDR1 reads SGHAT; CDR2 reads FQNNGV. The CDR3 length is 14 residues. The CDR3 DNA follows: TGTGCCAGCAGCTTAGGGGCCACCCCCTACGAGCAGTACTTC. Its protein is CASSLGATPYEQYF.

Comments on this clone: A clone one base away is much larger, so this may be a read error. Other DNA sequences of this sample code for an identical CDR3. The CDR3 spells CASSPAGQAGGYTF. In DNA, the CDR3 is TGTGCCAGCAGTCCTGCGGGACAGGCGGGGGGCTACACTTTC. The J gene is TRBJ1-2, the V gene TRBV7-2; 8 bases match TRBD1. CDR3 size: 14 residues. The germline CDR1 and CDR2 sequences are SGHTA and FQGNSA.